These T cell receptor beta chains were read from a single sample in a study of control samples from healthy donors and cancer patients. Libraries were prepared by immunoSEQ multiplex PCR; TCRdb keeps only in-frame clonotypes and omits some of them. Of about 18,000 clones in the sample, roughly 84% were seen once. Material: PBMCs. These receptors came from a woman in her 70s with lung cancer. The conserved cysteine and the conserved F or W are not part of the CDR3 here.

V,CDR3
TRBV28,ASSPGQAPYGYT
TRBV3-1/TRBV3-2,ASSQGYEQY
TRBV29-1,SVRDNYGYT
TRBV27,ASSLRQVIDNEQF
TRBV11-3,ASSLSRTGELF
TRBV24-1,ATRKAGADTDTQY
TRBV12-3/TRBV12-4,ASSEQGYGYT
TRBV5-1,ASSWGTVQETQY
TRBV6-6,ATGQGAGNGELF
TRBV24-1,ATSDSDWGSYNEQF
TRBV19,ATRTGETLGELF
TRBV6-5,ASSTQGNQPQH
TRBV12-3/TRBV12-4,ASSLGTTEAF
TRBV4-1,ASSYEQGGLSGNTIY
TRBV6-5,ASSEMETQY
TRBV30,AWRVGETQY
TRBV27,ASQRDRATDTQY
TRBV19,ASSPRPLGSTDTQY
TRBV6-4,ATAGGIGDTQY
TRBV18,ASSPLRQGTGELF
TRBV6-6,AIRSTGELF
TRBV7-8,ASTEGGADSRYEQY
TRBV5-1,ASSSTLMGANYGYT
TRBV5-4,ASSFEQGAMNTEAF
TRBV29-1,SARLAAGGELF
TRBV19,ASRGVYNQPQH
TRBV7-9,ASSYLGVGAQY
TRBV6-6,ASSYSTPNSPLH
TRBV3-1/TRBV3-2,ASSHAKGGIFETQY